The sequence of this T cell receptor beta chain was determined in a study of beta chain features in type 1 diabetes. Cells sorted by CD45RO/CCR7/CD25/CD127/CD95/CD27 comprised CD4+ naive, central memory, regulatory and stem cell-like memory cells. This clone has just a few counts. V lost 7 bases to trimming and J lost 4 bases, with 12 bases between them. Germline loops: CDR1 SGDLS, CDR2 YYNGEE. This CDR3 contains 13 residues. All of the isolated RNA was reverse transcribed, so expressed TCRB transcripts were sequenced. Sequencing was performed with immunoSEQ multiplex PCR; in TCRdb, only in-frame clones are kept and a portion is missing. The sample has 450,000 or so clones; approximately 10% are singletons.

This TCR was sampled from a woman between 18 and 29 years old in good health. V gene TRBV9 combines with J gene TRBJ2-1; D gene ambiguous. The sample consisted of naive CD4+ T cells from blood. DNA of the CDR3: TGTGCCAGCGCCACAGAGTTTTACAATGAGCAGTTCTTC. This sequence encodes CASATEFYNEQFF.